Reported below is one T cell receptor beta chain. Its antigen is not known. These data come from a study of neoadjuvant nivolumab and ipilimumab in lung cancer. Findings and limits, study-wide: Resected tumors had greater TCR richness and clonality than uninvolved lung. A small number of samples were TCR sequenced.

The CDR3 contains 15 residues. The V end lost 1 base, the J end lost 5 bases, and 16 bases lay between the germline ends. Looked up from germline, CDR1 is SGHRS and CDR2 is YFSETQ. The table came from immunoSEQ multiplex PCR; TCRdb's copy has only in-frame clones and leaves some out. This sample carries roughly 34,000 clones, about 92% of them seen once, and the ten largest clones take around 2.2%. Here the sequenced sample was peripheral blood, taken after neoadjuvant nivolumab, alone or with ipilimumab, at or shortly before surgery. The gene calls are TRBV5-1 and TRBJ2-7, with D unclear. The sequence came from an adult with non-small cell lung cancer. The CDR3 protein is CASSLIGLDWDEQYF. CDR3 sequence (DNA): TGCGCCAGCAGCTTGATAGGCCTGGATTGGGACGAGCAGTACTTC.